This TCR beta chain was identified during a study of cytomegalovirus exposure and HLA in healthy donors. V lost 2 bases and J lost 1; bases outside the gene matches: 5. The CDR3 extends over 16 amino acids. Germline V CDR1 and CDR2: SEHNR, FQNEAQ (reference sequence). Study-level findings and limits: The study flagged 150 to 200 TCR beta chains as cytomegalovirus-associated. Links to common viral pathogens appeared, in a later analysis, for several of the most significant clusters.

Notes on this clone: Its target is not known.

PCR involved 60 Vbeta and 13 Jbeta primers. Source study methods: Later analysis identified approximately 88 million unique TCR beta chains, 10 million to 12 million shared. Sequencing used immunoSEQ multiplex PCR; TCRdb keeps in-frame clones, though not all of them. The V and J calls and the clone size are those of that table, but D and trimming were determined from the DNA. The sample shows over 100,000 clones, approximately 70% of them seen only once. Specimen: PBMCs. The gene calls are TRBV7-9 and TRBJ2-3; 8 bases are shared with TRBD1. The clonotype comes from a man aged 35-49 years in good health and CMV-seronegative. The CDR3 spells CASSLPQTGGTDTQYF. The DNA for the CDR3 is TGTGCCAGCAGCTTACCCCAGACAGGGGGCACAGATACGCAGTATTTT.